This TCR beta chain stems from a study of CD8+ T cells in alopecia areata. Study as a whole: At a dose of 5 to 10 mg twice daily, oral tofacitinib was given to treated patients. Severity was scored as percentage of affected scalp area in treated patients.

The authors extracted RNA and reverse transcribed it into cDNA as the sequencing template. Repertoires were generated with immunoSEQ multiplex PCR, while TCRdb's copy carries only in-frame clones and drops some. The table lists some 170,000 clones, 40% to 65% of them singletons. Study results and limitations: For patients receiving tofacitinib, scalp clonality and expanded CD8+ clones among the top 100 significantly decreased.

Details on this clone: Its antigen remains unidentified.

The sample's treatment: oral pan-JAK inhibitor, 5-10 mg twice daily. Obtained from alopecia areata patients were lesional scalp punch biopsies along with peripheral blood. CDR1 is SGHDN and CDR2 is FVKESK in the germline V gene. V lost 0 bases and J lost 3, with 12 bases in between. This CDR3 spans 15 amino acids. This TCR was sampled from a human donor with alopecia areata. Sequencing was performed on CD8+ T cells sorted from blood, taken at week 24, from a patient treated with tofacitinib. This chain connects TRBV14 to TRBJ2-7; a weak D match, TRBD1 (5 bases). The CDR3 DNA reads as TGTGCCAGCAGCCAAGAAGCTGGGGCAGGCTACGAGCAGTACTTC. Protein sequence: CASSQEAGAGYEQYF.